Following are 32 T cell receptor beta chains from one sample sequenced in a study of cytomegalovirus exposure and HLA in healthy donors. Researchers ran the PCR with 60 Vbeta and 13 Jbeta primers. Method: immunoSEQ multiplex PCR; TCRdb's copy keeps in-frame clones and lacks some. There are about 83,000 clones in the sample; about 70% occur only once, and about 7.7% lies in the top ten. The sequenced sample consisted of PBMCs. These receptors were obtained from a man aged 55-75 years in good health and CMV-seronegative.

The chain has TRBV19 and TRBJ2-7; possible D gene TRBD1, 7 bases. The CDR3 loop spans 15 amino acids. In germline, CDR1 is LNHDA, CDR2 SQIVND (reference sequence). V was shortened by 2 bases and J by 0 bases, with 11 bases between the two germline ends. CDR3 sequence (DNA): TGTGCCAGTAGTATATCGGGGGACAGCTCCTACGAGCAGTACTTC. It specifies CASSISGDSSYEQYF.

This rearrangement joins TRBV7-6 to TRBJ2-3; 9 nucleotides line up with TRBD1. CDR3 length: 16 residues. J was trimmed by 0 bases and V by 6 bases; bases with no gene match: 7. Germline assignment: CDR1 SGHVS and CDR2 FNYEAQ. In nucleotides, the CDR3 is TGTGCCAGCAGTATTACAGGGGGCTCTAGCACAGATACGCAGTATTTT. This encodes CASSITGGSSTDTQYF.

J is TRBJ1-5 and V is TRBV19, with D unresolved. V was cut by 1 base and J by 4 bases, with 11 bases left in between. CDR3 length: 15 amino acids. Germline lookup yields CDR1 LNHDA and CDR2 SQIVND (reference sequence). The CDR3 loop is CASSIVEARNQPQHF. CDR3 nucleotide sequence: TGTGCCAGTAGTATAGTTGAGGCGAGAAATCAGCCCCAGCATTTT.

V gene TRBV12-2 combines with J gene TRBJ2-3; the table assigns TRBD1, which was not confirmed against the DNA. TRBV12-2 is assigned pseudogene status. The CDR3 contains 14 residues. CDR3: CASRWGLVPDTQYF. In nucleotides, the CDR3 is TGTGCAAGTCGATGGGGCCTGGTCCCAGATACGCAGTATTTT.

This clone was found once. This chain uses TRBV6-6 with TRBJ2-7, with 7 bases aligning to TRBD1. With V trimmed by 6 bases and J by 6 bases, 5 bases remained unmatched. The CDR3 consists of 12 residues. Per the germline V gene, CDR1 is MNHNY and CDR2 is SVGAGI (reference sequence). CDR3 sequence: CASSQTGVEQYF. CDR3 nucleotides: TGTGCCAGCAGCCAAACAGGGGTCGAGCAGTACTTC.

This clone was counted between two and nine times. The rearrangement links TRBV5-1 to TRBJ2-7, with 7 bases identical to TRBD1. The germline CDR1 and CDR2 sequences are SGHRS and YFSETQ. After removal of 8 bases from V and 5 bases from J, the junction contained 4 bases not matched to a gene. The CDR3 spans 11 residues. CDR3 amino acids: CASRQGNEQYF. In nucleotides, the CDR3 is TGCGCCAGTAGACAGGGTAACGAGCAGTACTTC.

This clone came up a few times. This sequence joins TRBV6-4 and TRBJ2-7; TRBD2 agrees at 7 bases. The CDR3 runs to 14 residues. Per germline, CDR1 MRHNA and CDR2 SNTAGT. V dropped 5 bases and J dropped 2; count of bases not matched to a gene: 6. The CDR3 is CASSYGGSPYEQYF. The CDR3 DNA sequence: TGTGCCAGCAGTTATGGCGGGAGTCCCTACGAGCAGTACTTC.

The CDR3 sequence is CASRVSGGGSEQYF. In nucleotides, the CDR3 is TGTGCCAGCAGGGTTAGCGGGGGGGGGAGCGAGCAGTACTTC. This chain uses TRBV5-6 with TRBJ2-7; 11 bases fit TRBD2. J lost 6 bases, V lost 5 bases, and 7 bases had no gene match. Germline lookup yields CDR1 SGHDT and CDR2 YYEEEE. This CDR3 comprises 14 residues.

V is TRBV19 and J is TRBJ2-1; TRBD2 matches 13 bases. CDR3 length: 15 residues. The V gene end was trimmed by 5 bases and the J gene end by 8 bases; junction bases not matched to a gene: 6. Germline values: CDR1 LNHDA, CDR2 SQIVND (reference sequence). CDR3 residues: CASSPWTSGSDEQFF. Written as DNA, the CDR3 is TGTGCCAGTAGTCCCTGGACTAGCGGGAGCGATGAGCAGTTCTTC.

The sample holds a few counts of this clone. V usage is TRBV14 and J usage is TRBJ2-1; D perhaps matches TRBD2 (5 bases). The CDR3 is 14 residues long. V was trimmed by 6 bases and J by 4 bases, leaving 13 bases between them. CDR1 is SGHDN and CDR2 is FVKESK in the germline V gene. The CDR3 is CASSPPGWYNEQFF. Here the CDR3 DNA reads TGTGCCAGCAGTCCCCCGGGGTGGTACAATGAGCAGTTCTTC.

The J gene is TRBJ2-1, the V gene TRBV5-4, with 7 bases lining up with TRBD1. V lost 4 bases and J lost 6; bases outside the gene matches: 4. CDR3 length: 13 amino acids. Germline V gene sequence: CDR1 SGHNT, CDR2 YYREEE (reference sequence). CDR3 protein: CASSTAGGNEQFF. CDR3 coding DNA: TGTGCCAGCAGCACCGCAGGGGGCAATGAGCAGTTCTTC.

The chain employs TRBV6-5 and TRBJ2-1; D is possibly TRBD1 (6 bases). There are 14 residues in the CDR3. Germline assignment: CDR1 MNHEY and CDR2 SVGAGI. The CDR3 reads CGAAVGQRHNEQFF. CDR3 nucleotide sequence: TGTGGAGCAGCTGTCGGACAGAGGCACAATGAGCAGTTCTTC.

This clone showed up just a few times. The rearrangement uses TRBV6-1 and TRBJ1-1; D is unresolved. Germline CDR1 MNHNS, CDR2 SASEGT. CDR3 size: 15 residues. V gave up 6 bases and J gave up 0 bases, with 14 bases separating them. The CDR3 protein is CASSEAVNMNTEAFF. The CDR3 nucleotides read TGTGCCAGCAGCGAGGCGGTTAACATGAACACTGAAGCTTTCTTT.

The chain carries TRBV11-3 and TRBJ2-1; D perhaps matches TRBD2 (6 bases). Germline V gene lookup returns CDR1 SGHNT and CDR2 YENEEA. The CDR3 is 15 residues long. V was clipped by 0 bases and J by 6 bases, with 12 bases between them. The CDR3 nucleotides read TGTGCCAGCAGCTTAGAACTAGTGGGGGGCAATGAGCAGTTCTTC. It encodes CASSLELVGGNEQFF.

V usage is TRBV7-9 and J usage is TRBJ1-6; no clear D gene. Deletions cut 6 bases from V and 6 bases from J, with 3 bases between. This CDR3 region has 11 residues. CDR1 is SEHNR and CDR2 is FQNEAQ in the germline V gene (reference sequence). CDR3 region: CASSRNSPLHF. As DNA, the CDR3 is TGTGCCAGCAGTCGTAATTCACCCCTCCACTTT.

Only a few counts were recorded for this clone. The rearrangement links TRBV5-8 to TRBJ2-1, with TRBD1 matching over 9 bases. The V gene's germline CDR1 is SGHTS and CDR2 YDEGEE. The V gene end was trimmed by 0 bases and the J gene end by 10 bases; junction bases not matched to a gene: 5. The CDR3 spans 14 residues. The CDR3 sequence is CASSLGTGAGEQFF. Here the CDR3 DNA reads TGTGCCAGCAGCTTGGGGACAGGGGCCGGGGAGCAGTTCTTC.

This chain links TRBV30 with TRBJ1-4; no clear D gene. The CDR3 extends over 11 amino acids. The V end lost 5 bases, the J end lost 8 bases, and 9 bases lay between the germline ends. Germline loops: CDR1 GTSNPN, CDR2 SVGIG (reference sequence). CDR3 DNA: TGTGCCTGGGGGAGGAGGGAAAAACTGTTTTTT. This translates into CAWGRREKLFF.

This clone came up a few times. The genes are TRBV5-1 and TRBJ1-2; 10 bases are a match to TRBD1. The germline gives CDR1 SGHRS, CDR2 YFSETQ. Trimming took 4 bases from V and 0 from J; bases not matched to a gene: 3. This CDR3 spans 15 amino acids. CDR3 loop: CASSPDRGPNYGYTF. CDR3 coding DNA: TGCGCCAGCAGCCCCGACAGGGGGCCTAACTATGGCTACACCTTC.

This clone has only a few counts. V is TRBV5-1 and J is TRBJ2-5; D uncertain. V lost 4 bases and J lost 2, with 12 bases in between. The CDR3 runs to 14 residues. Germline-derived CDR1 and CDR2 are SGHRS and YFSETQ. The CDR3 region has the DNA TGCGCCAGCAGCGTGGCCGGCGGACAAGAGACCCAGTACTTC. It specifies CASSVAGGQETQYF.

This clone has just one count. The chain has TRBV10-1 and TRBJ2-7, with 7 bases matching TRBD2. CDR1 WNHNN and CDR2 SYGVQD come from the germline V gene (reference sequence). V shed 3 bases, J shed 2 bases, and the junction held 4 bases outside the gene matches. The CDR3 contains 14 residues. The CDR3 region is CASSESSGPYEQYF. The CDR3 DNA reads TGCGCCAGCAGTGAATCTAGCGGCCCCTACGAGCAGTACTTC.

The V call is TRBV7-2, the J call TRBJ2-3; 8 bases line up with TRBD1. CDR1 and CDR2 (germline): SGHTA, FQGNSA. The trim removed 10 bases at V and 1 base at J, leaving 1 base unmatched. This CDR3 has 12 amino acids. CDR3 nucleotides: TGTGCCACAGGGGGCGGCACAGATACGCAGTATTTT. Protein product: CATGGGTDTQYF.

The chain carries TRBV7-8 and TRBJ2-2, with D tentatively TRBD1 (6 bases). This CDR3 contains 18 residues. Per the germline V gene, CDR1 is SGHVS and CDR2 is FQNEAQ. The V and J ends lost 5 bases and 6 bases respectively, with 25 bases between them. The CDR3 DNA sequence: TGTGCCAGCAGCCTAACCCGGGACATGAGAGCGCTAGCCGGGGAGCTGTTTTTT. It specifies CASSLTRDMRALAGELFF.

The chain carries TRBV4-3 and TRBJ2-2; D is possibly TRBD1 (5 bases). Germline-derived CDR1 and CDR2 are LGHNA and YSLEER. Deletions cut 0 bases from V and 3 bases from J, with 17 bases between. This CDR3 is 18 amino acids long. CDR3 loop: CASSQDRSGQGYTGELFF. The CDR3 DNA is TGCGCCAGCAGCCAAGATCGGTCCGGGCAGGGATACACCGGGGAGCTGTTTTTT.

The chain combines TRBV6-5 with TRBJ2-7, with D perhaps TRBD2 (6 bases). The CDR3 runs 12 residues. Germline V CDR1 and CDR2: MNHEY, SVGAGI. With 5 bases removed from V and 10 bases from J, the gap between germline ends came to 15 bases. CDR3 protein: CASSELAPVQYF. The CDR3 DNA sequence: TGTGCCAGCAGTGAACTAGCCCCTGTCCAGTACTTC.

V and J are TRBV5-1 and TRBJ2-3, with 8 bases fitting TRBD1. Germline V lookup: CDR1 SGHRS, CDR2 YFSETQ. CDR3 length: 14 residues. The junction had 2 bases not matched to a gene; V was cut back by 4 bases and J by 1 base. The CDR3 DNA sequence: TGCGCCAGCAGCAGGGGACAGGGCACAGATACGCAGTATTTT. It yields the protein CASSRGQGTDTQYF.

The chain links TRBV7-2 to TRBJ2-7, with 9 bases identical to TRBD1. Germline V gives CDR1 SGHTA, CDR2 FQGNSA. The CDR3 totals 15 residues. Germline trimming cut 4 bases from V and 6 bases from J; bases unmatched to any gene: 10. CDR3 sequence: CASSSKQGAPGEQYF. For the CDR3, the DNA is TGTGCCAGCAGCTCTAAACAGGGGGCACCGGGCGAGCAGTACTTC.

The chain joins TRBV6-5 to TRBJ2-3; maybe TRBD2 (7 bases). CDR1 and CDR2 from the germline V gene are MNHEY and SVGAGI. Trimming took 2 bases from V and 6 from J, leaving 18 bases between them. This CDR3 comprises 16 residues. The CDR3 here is CASSYGGGGSTDTQYF. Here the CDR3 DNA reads TGTGCCAGCAGTTACGGGGGGGGCGGCTCGACGGATACGCAGTATTTT.

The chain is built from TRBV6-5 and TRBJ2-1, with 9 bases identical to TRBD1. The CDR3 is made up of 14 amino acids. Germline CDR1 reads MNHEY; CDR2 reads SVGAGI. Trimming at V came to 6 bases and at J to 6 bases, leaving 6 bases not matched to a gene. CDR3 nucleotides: TGTGCCAGCAGCCGGGACAGGGAACCCAATGAGCAGTTCTTC. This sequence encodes CASSRDREPNEQFF.

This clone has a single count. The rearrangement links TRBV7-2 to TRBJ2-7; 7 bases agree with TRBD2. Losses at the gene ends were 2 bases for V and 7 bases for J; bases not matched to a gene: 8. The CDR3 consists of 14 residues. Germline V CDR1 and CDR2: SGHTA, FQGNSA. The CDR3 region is CASSLMSGGREQYF. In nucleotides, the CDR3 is TGTGCCAGCAGCTTAATGTCGGGGGGAAGAGAGCAGTACTTC.

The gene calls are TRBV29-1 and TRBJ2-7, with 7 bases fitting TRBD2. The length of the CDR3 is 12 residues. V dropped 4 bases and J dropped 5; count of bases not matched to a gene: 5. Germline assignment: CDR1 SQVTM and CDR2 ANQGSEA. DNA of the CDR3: TGCAGCGTTGGCGGGAGTTTCGACGAGCAGTACTTC. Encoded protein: CSVGGSFDEQYF.

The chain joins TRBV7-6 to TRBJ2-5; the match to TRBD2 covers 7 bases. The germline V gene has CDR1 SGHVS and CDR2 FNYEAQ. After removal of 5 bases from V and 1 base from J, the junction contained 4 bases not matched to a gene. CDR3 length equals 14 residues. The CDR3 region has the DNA TGTGCCAGCAGCCGCGGGGGATCCCAAGAGACCCAGTACTTC. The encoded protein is CASSRGGSQETQYF.

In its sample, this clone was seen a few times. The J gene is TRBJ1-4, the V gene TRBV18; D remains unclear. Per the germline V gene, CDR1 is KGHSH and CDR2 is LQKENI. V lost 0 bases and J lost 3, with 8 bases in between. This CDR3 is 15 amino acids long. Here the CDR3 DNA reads TGTGCCAGCTCACCACCGGAGCTCTCTAATGAAAAACTGTTTTTT. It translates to CASSPPELSNEKLFF.